The 4 T cell receptor beta chains given below trace back to one sample, sequenced in a study of shared clonotypes between healthy human individuals. This table comes from immunoSEQ multiplex PCR, and its TCRdb copy is limited to in-frame clones, with some not included. The sample includes 2 million to 2.5 million clones, 95% of them seen just once. The sequencing sample was made of naive CD4+ T cells sorted from blood. As for subset: CD45RA+ positively selected. These TCRs come from a young man in good health.

The V call is TRBV5-1, the J call TRBJ2-3, with D perhaps TRBD2 (6 bases). Per the germline V gene, CDR1 is SGHRS and CDR2 is YFSETQ. CDR3 length: 15 amino acids. The V and J ends lost 0 bases and 2 bases respectively, with 10 bases between them. The CDR3 nucleotides are TGCGCCAGCAGCTTGGGCGCGGGGATCACAGATACGCAGTATTTT. Amino acid sequence: CASSLGAGITDTQYF.

The V and J genes are TRBV30 and TRBJ2-5; possibly TRBD2 for D (5 bases). Germline CDR1 is GTSNPN and CDR2 is SVGIG (reference sequence). The CDR3 length is 12 residues. V lost 1 base and J lost 5, with 8 bases in between. CDR3: CAWSGGMETQYF. For the CDR3, the DNA is TGTGCCTGGAGTGGAGGGATGGAGACCCAGTACTTC.

V is TRBV4-1 and J is TRBJ2-7, with unresolved D. V shed 6 bases and J shed 7 bases, with 16 bases lying between them. CDR1 and CDR2 (germline): MGHRA, YSYEKL. The CDR3 runs to 13 residues. For the CDR3, the DNA is TGCGCCAGCAGTCTGCATCTGCTGGGGGAGCAGTACTTC. It translates to CASSLHLLGEQYF.

V usage is TRBV4-3 and J usage is TRBJ1-1, with D perhaps matching TRBD1 (5 bases). The V end was cut by 4 bases, the J end by 5 bases, with 17 bases between. CDR3 length: 15 residues. Germline CDR1 LGHNA, CDR2 YSLEER. Written as DNA, the CDR3 is TGCGCCAGCAGCCGCGGGGGGTCGCTGGGAACTGAAGCTTTCTTT. Residues: CASSRGGSLGTEAFF.